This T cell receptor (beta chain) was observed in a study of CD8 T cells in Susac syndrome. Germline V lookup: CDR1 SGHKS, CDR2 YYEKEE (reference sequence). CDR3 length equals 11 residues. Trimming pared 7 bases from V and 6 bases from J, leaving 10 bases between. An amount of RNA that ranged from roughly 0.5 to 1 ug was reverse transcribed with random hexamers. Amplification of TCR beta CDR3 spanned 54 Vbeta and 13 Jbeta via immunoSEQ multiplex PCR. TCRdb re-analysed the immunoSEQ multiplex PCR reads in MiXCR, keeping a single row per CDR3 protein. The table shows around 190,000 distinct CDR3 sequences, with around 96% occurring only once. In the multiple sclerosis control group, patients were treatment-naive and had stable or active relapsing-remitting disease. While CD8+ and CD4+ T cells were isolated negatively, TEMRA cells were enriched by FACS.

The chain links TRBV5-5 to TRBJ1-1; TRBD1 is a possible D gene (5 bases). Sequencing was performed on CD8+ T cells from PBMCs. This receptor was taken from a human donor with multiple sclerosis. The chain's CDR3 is CASGRDPEAFF. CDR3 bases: TGTGCCAGCGGCAGGGACCCTGAAGCTTTCTTT.